These 5 T cell receptor beta chains share one sample of origin, sequenced in a study of blood T cell repertoires in COVID-19. The method was immunoSEQ multiplex PCR; TCRdb's version includes in-frame clones alone and lacks a portion of them. The sample yields about 220,000 clones, approximately 83% seen once. Sequenced sample: peripheral blood. All receptors come from a young woman who had recovered from COVID-19.

The count of this clone is one. J is TRBJ2-1 and V is TRBV9, with a tentative D call TRBD1 (5 bases). Germline lookup yields CDR1 SGDLS and CDR2 YYNGEE. This CDR3 spans 16 amino acids. Trimming took 1 base from V and 8 from J, leaving 19 bases between them. The CDR3 bases are TGTGCCAGCAGCGTATGGGGCAGGGATGTTTTGGATGAGCAGTTCTTC. It is translated as CASSVWGRDVLDEQFF. Full variable domain (rest looked up from reference TRBV9 and TRBJ2-1): DSGVTQTPKHLITATGQRVTLRCSPRSGDLSVYWYQQSLDQGLQFLIQYYNGEERAKGNILERFSAQQFPDLHSELNLSSLELGDSALYFCASSVWGRDVLDEQFFGPGTRLTVL.

This chain uses TRBV28 with TRBJ2-3, with D tentatively TRBD2 (6 bases). Trimming cost V 5 bases and J 8 bases, with 26 bases left between them. There are 17 residues in the CDR3. Germline CDR1 and CDR2: MDHEN and SYDVKM. This chain's CDR3 is CASSPEGMQWGVGTQYF. The CDR3 DNA reads as TGTGCCAGCAGTCCTGAAGGAATGCAGTGGGGGGTCGGTACGCAGTATTTT.

The rearrangement joins TRBV28 to TRBJ1-5; a weak D match, TRBD1 (5 bases). Germline assignment: CDR1 MDHEN and CDR2 SYDVKM. Trimming took 4 bases from V and 11 from J, leaving 21 bases between them. The CDR3 has 15 residues. Here the CDR3 reads CASSSPGEGRRAQHF. The CDR3 bases are TGTGCCAGCAGTTCTCCGGGGGAGGGAAGAAGGGCCCAGCATTTT.

A few counts support this clone. V usage is TRBV7-3 and J usage is TRBJ1-5; D is unresolved. Between the trimmed V and J ends, which lost 2 bases and 6 bases, there was a span of 11 bases. CDR3 length equals 14 residues. Per germline, CDR1 SGHTA and CDR2 FQGTGA. CDR3 loop: CASSLGGTGQPQHF. CDR3 coding DNA: TGTGCCAGCAGCTTAGGCGGCACTGGTCAGCCCCAGCATTTT.

Notes on this clone: Other DNA sequences in the sample encode the same CDR3. V usage is TRBV5-1 and J usage is TRBJ2-3, with a possible D match to TRBD2 (6 bases). The V gene's germline CDR1 is SGHRS and CDR2 YFSETQ. Deletions cut 5 bases from V and 5 bases from J, with 18 bases between. This CDR3 is 15 amino acids long. The CDR3 reads CASRPRGGGEDTQYF. The CDR3 coding sequence is TGCGCCAGCAGGCCGCGAGGCGGAGGGGAAGATACGCAGTATTTT.